The 5 T cell receptor beta chains below all came from one sample that was sequenced in a study of blood T cell repertoires in COVID-19. Data came from immunoSEQ multiplex PCR; TCRdb stores just in-frame clones and leaves some out. The table has 150,000 to 160,000 clones, 80% to 90% seen once; the top ten hold 15%. Sequenced input: peripheral blood. The receptors here all came from a woman in her forties with acute or convalescent COVID-19.

This chain connects TRBV6-5 to TRBJ2-2; D uncertain. The V end was cut by 7 bases, the J end by 2 bases, with 2 bases between. The CDR3 runs 11 residues. CDR1 and CDR2 from the germline V gene are MNHEY and SVGAGI. The CDR3 nucleotides are TGTGCCAGCACTAACACCGGGGAGCTGTTTTTT. It translates to CASTNTGELFF.

The genes are TRBV6-1 and TRBJ2-1; 12 bases are shared with TRBD2. Trimming removed 2 bases from V and 4 bases from J; junction bases left unmatched: 12. CDR3 length equals 19 residues. Germline V CDR1 and CDR2: MNHNS, SASEGT. The CDR3 region has the DNA TGTGCCAGCAGTGAATCAGGACTAGCGGGACTCCCGAGGTACAATGAGCAGTTCTTC. It codes for CASSESGLAGLPRYNEQFF.

V is TRBV20-1 and J is TRBJ2-3, with D hard to call. Looked up from germline, CDR1 is DFQATT and CDR2 is SNEGSKA (reference sequence). The CDR3 has 11 amino acids. V was pared by 6 bases and J by 4 bases, with 8 bases between. Here the CDR3 DNA reads TGCAGTGCCACCCCGGCAGATACGCAGTATTTT. The encoded protein is CSATPADTQYF.

In DNA, the CDR3 is TGTGCCAGCAGTTTTGGGGGGAGGGCCTTTCTTGCCAAAAACATTCAGTACTTC. Its translation: CASSFGGRAFLAKNIQYF. J is TRBJ2-4 and V is TRBV28, with 7 bases lining up with TRBD2. V shed 3 bases and J 1 base; nucleotides not matched to a gene: 12. Germline loops: CDR1 MDHEN, CDR2 SYDVKM. The length of the CDR3 is 18 residues.

This clone showed up just a few times. V usage is TRBV3-1 (or the pseudogene TRBV3-2) and J usage is TRBJ1-1; 8 bases align to TRBD1. CDR3 length equals 16 residues. Germline V gene sequence: CDR1 LGHDT, CDR2 YNNKEL (reference sequence). Losses at the gene ends were 2 bases for V and 1 base for J; bases not matched to a gene: 6. CDR3 protein: CASSQFQTGENTEAFF. CDR3 DNA sequence: TGTGCCAGCAGCCAATTCCAGACAGGGGAGAACACTGAAGCTTTCTTT.